This T cell receptor beta chain was retrieved from a study of T cell responses to AZD1222 COVID-19 vaccine. General study points: The reported proportion of spike-specific TCRs targeting unmutated variant regions was nearly half.

Sequencing used immunoSEQ multiplex PCR; TCRdb keeps in-frame clones, though not all of them. This table holds around 150,000 clones, 90% to 95% found once. As for this clone: Its antigen remains unidentified. Other DNA sequences within the sample encode an identical CDR3.

This material consisted of peripheral blood, taken 28 days after the second AZD1222 dose. This clonotype originated in an adult who received the AZD1222 COVID-19 vaccine.

CDR3 amino acids: CASSLGQINTGELFF. As DNA, the CDR3 is TGCGCCAGCAGCTTAGGGCAGATAAACACCGGGGAGCTGTTTTTT. The chain links TRBV5-1 to TRBJ2-2; no clear D. V gave up 2 bases and J gave up 2 bases, with 10 bases separating them. The CDR3 consists of 15 residues. The germline CDR1 and CDR2 sequences are SGHRS and YFSETQ.